Listed below are T cell receptor beta chains from one sample, sequenced in a study of blood T cell repertoires in COVID-19. TCRdb's copy holds only in-frame clones and misses some; the assay was immunoSEQ multiplex PCR. The profile shows 60,000 to 80,000 clones, approximately 80% of them singletons. The sample taken for sequencing was peripheral blood. The receptors shown here come from a man aged 50-60 years with COVID-19, enrolled during active disease. Each CDR3 is given without its conserved first and last residue. Clone size is shown for a subset of rows, as once, few, many or a class of expanded clone.

J gene,CDR3 length,V gene,clone size,CDR3 protein
TRBJ2-7,15,TRBV4-1,few,ASSQGLRRGFPYEQY
TRBJ2-5,11,TRBV4-2,-,ASSPNIAETQY
TRBJ1-1,11,TRBV29-1,-,SVRGQMNTEAF
TRBJ2-5,11,TRBV3-1/TRBV3-2,once,ASSGDSQETQY
TRBJ2-3,14,TRBV5-1,-,ASSFILADFTDTQY
TRBJ2-2,15,TRBV24-1,-,ATSEPSGTGFAGELF
TRBJ2-1,11,TRBV19,once,ASSIAEYNEQF
TRBJ1-6,17,TRBV7-8,-,ASSLDLEGPQPDNSPLH
TRBJ2-3,12,TRBV9,few,ASSVTGTGDTQY
TRBJ2-4,10,TRBV3-1/TRBV3-2,many,ASSLIAGRKY
TRBJ2-1,14,TRBV5-1,few,ASSLGASGKRNEQF
TRBJ2-6,15,TRBV11-3,-,ASSPRRSVPGANVLT
TRBJ2-1,12,TRBV10-3,-,AISEGQLVNEQF
TRBJ2-7,11,TRBV28,-,ASTSGQIYEQY
TRBJ2-1,13,TRBV6-5,-,ASSYFGTMAHEQF
TRBJ2-7,13,TRBV6-6,-,ASSYEARGSYEQY
TRBJ2-7,10,TRBV18,once,ASSPGGIEQY
TRBJ2-2,14,TRBV4-3,once,ASSQELAGGAGELF
TRBJ2-7,18,TRBV5-1,-,ASSDPGLAGGPGGSYEQY
TRBJ2-1,13,TRBV5-4,-,ASSLEGRANVEQF
TRBJ2-1,15,TRBV4-2,-,ASSQATSGSSYNEQF
TRBJ2-1,16,TRBV7-6,-,ASSLLLAGGFSYNEQF
TRBJ2-3,10,TRBV6-5,-,ASSGGPDTQY
TRBJ2-1,14,TRBV24-1,-,ATSDWTSGNFNEQF
TRBJ2-2,12,TRBV24-1,-,ATSDLTGYGELF
TRBJ1-1,17,TRBV19,-,AVGTLGSPGTGMNTEAF
TRBJ1-1,12,TRBV5-6,-,ASSLWGENTEAF
TRBJ2-7,13,TRBV28,-,ASSPTGQGIYEQY
TRBJ1-1,11,TRBV30,-,AWNSHENTEAF
TRBJ1-2,7,TRBV29-1,-,SVAPSYT
TRBJ2-5,14,TRBV9,few,ASSVEAEAMQETQY
TRBJ2-1,15,TRBV5-6,-,ASSRLAGGGRRDEQF
TRBJ1-1,11,TRBV3-1/TRBV3-2,-,ASIGGRNAEAF
TRBJ2-7,14,TRBV6-2/TRBV6-3,-,ASSSRQGAKSYEQY
TRBJ2-2,11,TRBV6-4,few,ASSGTSTGELF
TRBJ1-1,13,TRBV4-3,-,ASSQDRGKATEAF
TRBJ2-7,14,TRBV29-1,-,SVQYSIERGSSEQY